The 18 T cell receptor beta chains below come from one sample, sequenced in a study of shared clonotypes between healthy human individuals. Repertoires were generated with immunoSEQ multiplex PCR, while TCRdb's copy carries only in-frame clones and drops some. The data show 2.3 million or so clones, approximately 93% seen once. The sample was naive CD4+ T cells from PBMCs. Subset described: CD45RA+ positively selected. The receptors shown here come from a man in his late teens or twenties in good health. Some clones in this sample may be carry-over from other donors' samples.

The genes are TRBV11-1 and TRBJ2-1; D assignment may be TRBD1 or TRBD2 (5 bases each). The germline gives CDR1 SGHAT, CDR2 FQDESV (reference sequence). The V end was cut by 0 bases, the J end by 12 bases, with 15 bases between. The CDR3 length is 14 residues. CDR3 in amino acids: CASSLASGTKLQFF. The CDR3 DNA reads TGTGCCAGCAGCTTAGCGTCGGGGACCAAACTGCAGTTCTTC.

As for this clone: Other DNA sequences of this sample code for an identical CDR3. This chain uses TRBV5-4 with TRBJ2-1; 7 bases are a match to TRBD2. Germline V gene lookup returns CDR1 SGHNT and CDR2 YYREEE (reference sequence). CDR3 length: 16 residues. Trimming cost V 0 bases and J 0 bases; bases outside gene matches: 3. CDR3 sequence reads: CASSLASGSSYNEQFF. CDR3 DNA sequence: TGTGCCAGCAGCTTGGCTAGCGGTAGCTCCTACAATGAGCAGTTCTTC.

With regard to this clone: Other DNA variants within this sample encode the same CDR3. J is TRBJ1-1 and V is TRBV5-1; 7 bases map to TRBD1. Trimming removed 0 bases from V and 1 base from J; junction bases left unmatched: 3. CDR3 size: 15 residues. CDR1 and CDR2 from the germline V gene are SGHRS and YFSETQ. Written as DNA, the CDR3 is TGCGCCAGCAGCTTGGGGACAGGACCGAACACTGAAGCTTTCTTT. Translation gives CASSLGTGPNTEAFF.

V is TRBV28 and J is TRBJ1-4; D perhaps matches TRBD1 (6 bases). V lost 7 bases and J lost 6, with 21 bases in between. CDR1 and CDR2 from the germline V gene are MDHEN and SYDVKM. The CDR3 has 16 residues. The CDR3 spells CASTPMGAGADEKLFF. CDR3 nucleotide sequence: TGTGCCAGCACCCCAATGGGGGCAGGGGCAGATGAAAAACTGTTTTTT.

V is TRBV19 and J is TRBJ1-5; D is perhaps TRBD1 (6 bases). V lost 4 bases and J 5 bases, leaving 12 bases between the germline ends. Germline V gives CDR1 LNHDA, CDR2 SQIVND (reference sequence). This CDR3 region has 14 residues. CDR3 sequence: CASSTTGSYQPQHF. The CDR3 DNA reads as TGTGCCAGTAGTACCACAGGGAGCTATCAGCCCCAGCATTTT.

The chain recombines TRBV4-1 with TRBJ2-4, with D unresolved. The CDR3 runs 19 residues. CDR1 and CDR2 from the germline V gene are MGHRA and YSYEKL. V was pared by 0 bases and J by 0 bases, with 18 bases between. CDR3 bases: TGCGCCAGCAGCCAAGATCTGGGTTTCGCTGTTATAGCCAAAAACATTCAGTACTTC. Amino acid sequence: CASSQDLGFAVIAKNIQYF.

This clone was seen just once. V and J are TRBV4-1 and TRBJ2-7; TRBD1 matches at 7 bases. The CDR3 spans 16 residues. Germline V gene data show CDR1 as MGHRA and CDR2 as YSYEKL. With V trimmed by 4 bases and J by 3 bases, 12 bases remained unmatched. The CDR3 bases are TGCGCCAGCAGCCGACTGACAGGGACCCAAAACTACGAGCAGTACTTC. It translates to CASSRLTGTQNYEQYF.

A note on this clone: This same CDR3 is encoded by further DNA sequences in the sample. CDR3 loop: CASSFRQGAAYNEQFF. The CDR3 DNA is TGCGCCAGCAGCTTCCGACAGGGGGCCGCCTACAATGAGCAGTTCTTC. The rearrangement joins TRBV5-1 to TRBJ2-1, with 10 bases identical to TRBD1. The CDR3 runs to 16 residues. Per germline, CDR1 SGHRS and CDR2 YFSETQ. The junction had 4 bases not matched to a gene; V was cut back by 2 bases and J by 2 bases.

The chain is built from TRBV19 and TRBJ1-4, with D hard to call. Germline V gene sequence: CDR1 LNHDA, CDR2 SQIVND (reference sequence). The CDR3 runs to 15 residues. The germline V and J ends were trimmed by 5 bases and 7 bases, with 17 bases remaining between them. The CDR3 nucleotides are TGTGCCAGTAGTCTTCGACACGGTATGAGTGAAAAACTGTTTTTT. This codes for CASSLRHGMSEKLFF.

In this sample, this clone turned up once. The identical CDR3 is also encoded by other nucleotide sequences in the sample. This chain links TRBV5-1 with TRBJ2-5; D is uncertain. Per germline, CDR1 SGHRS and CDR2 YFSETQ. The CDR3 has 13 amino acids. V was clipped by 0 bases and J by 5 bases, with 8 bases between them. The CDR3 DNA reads TGCGCCAGCAGCTTGGCCGGTGGGGAGACCCAGTACTTC. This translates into CASSLAGGETQYF.

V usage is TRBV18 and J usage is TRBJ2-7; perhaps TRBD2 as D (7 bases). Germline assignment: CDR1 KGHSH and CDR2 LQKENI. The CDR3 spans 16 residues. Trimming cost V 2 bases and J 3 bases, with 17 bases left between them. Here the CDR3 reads CASSPAWGGVNYEQYF. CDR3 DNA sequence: TGTGCCAGCTCACCAGCTTGGGGGGGCGTTAACTACGAGCAGTACTTC.

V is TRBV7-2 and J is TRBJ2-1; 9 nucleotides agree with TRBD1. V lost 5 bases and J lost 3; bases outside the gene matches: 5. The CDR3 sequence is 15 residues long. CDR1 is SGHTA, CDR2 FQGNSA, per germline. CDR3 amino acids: CASSPGQGNYNEQFF. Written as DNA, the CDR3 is TGTGCCAGCAGCCCTGGACAGGGGAACTACAATGAGCAGTTCTTC. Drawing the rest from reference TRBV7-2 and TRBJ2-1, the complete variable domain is GAGVSQSPSNKVTEKGKDVELRCDPISGHTALYWYRQSLGQGLEFLIYFQGNSAPDKSGLPSDRFSAERTGGSVSTLTIQRTQQEDSAVYLCASSPGQGNYNEQFFGPGTRLTVL.

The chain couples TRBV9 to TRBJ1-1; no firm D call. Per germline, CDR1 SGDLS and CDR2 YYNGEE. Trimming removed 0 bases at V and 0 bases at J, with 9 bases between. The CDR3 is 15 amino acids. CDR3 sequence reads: CASSVVPALNTEAFF. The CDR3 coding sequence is TGTGCCAGCAGCGTAGTGCCCGCCTTGAACACTGAAGCTTTCTTT.

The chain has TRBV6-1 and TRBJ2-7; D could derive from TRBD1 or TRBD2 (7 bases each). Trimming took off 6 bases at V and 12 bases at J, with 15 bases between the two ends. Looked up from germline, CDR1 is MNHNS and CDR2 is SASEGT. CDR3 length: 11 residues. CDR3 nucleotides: TGTGCCAGCAGCGCCACAGGGGAGGGGTACTTC. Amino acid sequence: CASSATGEGYF.

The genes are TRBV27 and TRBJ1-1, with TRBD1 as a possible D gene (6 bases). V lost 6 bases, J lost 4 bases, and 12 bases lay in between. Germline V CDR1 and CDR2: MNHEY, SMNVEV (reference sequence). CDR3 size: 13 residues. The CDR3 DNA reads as TGTGCCAGCAGGCGGGACATTGGCACTGAAGCTTTCTTT. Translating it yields CASRRDIGTEAFF.

CDR3 loop: CASSWTGAITPEQYF. The CDR3 DNA is TGTGCCAGCAGCTGGACCGGGGCCATAACTCCCGAGCAGTACTTC. V and J are TRBV7-9 and TRBJ2-7; the D call may be TRBD1 or TRBD2 (5 bases each). CDR1 is SEHNR and CDR2 is FQNEAQ in the germline V gene (reference sequence). CDR3 length: 15 amino acids. V lost 4 bases and J lost 6, with 19 bases in between.

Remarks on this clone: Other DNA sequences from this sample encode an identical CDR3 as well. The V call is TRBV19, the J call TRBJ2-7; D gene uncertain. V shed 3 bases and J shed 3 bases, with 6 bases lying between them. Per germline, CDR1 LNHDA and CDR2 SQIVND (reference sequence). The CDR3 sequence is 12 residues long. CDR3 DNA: TGTGCCAGTAGTATCGGTAACTACGAGCAGTACTTC. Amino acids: CASSIGNYEQYF.

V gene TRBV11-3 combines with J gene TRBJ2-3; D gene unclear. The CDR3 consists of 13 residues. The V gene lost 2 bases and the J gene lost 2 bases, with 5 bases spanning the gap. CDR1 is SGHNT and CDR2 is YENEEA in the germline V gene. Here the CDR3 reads CASSLSNTDTQYF. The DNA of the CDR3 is TGTGCCAGCAGCTTATCTAACACAGATACGCAGTATTTT. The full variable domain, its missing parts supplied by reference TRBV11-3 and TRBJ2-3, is EAGVVQSPRYKIIEKKQPVAFWCNPISGHNTLYWYLQNLGQGPELLIRYENEEAVDDSQLPKDRFSAERLKGVDSTLKIQPAELGDSAVYLCASSLSNTDTQYFGPGTRLTVL.